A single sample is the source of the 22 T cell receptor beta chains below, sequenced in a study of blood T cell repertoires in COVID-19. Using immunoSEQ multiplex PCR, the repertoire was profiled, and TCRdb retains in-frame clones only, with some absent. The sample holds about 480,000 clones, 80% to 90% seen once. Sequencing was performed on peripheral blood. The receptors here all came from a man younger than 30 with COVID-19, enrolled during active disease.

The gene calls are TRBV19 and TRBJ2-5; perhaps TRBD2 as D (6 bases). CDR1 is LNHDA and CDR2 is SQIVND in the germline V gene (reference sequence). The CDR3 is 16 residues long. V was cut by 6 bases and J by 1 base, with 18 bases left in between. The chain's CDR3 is CASSLTYGGRQETQYF. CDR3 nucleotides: TGTGCCAGTAGCCTAACTTACGGAGGGCGCCAAGAGACCCAGTACTTC.

The CDR3 loop reads CASSQRDSDSGNTIYF. CDR3 DNA sequence: TGCGCCAGCAGCCAAAGGGACAGCGACTCTGGAAACACCATATATTTT. This chain connects TRBV4-1 to TRBJ1-3, with TRBD1 identical over 7 bases. V lost 2 bases and J lost 0; bases outside the gene matches: 4. Germline V gene sequence: CDR1 MGHRA, CDR2 YSYEKL. The CDR3 extends over 16 amino acids.

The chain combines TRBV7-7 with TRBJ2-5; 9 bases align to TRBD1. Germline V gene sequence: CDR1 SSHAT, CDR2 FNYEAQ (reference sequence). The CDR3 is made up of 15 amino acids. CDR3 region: CASGESGQGQGTQYF. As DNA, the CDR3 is TGTGCTAGCGGAGAATCGGGACAGGGCCAGGGGACCCAGTACTTC.

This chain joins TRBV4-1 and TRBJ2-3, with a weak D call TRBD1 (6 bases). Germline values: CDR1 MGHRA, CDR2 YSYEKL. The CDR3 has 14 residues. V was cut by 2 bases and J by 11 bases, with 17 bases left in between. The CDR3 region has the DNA TGCGCCAGCAGCCAATTGACAGGTGCCCGGGAGCAGTATTTT. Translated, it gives CASSQLTGAREQYF.

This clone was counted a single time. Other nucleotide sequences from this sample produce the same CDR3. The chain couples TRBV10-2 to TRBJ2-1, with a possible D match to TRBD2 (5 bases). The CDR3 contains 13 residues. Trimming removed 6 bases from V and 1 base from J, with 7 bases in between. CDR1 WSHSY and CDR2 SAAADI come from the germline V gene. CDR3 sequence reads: CASSRGSYNEQFF. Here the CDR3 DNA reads TGCGCCAGCAGCAGAGGGTCCTACAATGAGCAGTTCTTC.

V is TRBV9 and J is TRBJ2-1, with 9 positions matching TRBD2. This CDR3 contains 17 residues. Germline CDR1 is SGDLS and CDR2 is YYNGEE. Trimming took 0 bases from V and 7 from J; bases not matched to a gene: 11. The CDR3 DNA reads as TGTGCCAGCAGCGTAGCTGGTAGCGGGAGTCTTGAGAATGAGCAGTTCTTC. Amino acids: CASSVAGSGSLENEQFF.

Here the CDR3 reads CASRSRTYAGRGTDTQYF. DNA for the CDR3: TGTGCCAGCAGGTCGCGGACGTATGCGGGGAGGGGCACAGATACGCAGTATTTT. The gene calls are TRBV11-3 and TRBJ2-3; TRBD2 agrees at 7 bases. This CDR3 is built from 18 residues. Trimming at V came to 6 bases and at J to 1 base, leaving 16 bases not matched to a gene. Germline CDR1 is SGHNT and CDR2 is YENEEA.

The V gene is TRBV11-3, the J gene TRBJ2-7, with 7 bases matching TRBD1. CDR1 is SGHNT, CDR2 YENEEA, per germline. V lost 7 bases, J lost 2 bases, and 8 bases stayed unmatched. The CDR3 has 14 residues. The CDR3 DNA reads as TGTGCCAGCACCACCGGGACAGTCCCCTACGAGCAGTACTTC. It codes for CASTTGTVPYEQYF.

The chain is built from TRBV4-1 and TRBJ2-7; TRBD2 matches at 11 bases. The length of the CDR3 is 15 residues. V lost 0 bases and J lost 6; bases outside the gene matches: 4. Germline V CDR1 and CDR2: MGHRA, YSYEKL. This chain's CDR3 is CASSQDTSGRGEQYF. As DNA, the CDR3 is TGCGCCAGCAGCCAAGATACTAGCGGGAGAGGCGAGCAGTACTTC.

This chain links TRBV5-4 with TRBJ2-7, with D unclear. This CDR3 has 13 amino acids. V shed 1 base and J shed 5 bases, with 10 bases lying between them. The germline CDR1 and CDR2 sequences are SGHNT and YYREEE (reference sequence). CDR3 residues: CASSLPRLNEQYF. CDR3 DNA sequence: TGTGCCAGCAGCTTGCCCAGGCTAAACGAGCAGTACTTC.

The CDR3: CATSNRGNTEAFF. The CDR3, as DNA: TGTGCCACCAGCAATAGGGGAAACACTGAAGCTTTCTTT. The rearrangement links TRBV15 to TRBJ1-1, with D perhaps TRBD1 (5 bases). Germline CDR1 and CDR2: LNHNV and YYDKDF (reference sequence). The CDR3 covers 13 residues. The V gene lost 4 bases and the J gene lost 2 bases, with 8 bases spanning the gap.

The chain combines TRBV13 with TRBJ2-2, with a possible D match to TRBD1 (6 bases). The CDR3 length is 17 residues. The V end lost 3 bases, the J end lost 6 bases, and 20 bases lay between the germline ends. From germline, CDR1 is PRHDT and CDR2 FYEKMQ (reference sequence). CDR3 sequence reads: CASSFARRDKPPGELFF. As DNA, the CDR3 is TGTGCCAGCAGCTTCGCCCGCAGGGACAAGCCCCCCGGGGAGCTGTTTTTT.

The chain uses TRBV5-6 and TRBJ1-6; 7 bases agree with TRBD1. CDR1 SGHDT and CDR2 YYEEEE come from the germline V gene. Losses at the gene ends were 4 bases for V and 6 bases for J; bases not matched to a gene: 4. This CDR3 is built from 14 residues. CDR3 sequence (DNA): TGTGCCAGCAGCAAACAGGGGTCTAATTCACCCCTCCACTTT. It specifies CASSKQGSNSPLHF.

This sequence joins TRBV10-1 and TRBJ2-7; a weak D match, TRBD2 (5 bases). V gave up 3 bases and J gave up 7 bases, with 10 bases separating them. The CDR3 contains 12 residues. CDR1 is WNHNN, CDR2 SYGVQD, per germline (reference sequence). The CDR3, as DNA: TGCGCCAGCAGTGACCCGGGAAGGGAGCAGTACTTC. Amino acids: CASSDPGREQYF.

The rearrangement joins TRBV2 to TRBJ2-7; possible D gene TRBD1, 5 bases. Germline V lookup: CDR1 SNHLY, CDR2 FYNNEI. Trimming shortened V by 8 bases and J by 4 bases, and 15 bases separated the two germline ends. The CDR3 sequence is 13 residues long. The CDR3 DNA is TGTGCCAGCGGCTCCGGACACCGATACGAGCAGTACTTC. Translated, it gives CASGSGHRYEQYF.

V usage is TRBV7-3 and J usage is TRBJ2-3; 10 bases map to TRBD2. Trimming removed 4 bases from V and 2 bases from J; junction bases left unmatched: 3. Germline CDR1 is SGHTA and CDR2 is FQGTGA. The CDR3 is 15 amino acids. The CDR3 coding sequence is TGTGCCAGCAGCTCGGGGACTAGCGACACAGATACGCAGTATTTT. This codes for CASSSGTSDTDTQYF.

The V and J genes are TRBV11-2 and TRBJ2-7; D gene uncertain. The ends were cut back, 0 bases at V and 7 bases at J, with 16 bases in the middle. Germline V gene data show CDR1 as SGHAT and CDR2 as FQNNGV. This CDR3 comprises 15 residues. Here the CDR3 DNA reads TGTGCCAGCAGCTTAGATCTCACAGTCGCTGGGGAGCAGTACTTC. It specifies CASSLDLTVAGEQYF.

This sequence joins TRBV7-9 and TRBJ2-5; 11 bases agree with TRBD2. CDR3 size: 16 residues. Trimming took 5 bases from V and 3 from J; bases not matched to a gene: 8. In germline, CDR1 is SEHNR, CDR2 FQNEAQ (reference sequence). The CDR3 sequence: CASSRTVSGGEETQYF. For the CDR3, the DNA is TGTGCCAGCAGCCGGACGGTTAGCGGGGGGGAAGAGACCCAGTACTTC.

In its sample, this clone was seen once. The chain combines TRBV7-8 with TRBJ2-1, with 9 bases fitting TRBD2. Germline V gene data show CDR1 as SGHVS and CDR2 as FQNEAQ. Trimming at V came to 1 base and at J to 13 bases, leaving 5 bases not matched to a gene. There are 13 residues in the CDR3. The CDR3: CASSLGGGRGQFF. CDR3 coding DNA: TGTGCCAGCAGCTTAGGTGGCGGGAGGGGACAGTTCTTC.

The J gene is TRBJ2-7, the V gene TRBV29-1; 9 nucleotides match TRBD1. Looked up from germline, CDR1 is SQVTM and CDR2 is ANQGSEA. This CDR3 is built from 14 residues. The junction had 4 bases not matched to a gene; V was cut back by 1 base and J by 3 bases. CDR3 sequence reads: CSVEGQGENYEQYF. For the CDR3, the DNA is TGCAGCGTTGAAGGACAGGGGGAAAACTACGAGCAGTACTTC.

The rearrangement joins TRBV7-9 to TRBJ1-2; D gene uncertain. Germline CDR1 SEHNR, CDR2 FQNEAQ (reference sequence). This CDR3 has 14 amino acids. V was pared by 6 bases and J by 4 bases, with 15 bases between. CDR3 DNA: TGTGCCAGCAGTTCGGACGGGGATATCTATGGCTACACCTTC. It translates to CASSSDGDIYGYTF.

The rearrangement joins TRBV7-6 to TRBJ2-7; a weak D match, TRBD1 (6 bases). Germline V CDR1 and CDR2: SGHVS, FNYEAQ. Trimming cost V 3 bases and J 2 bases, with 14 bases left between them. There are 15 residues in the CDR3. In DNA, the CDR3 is TGTGCCAGCAGCTTGGCCGGGACATCGACCTACGAGCAGTACTTC. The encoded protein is CASSLAGTSTYEQYF. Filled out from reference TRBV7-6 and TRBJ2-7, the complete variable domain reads GAGVSQSPRYKVTKRGQDVALRCDPISGHVSLYWYRQALGQGPEFLTYFNYEAQQDKSGLPNDRFSAERPEGSISTLTIQRTEQRDSAMYRCASSLAGTSTYEQYFGPGTRLTVT.